One sample yielded the 4 T cell receptor beta chains listed below, sequenced in a study of blood T cells in healthy people across ages. It was with a sample-barcoded 5' primer and a J-beta primer mix that a second PCR of roughly 7 to 12 cycles was run. A single record per CDR3 protein comes from TCRdb applying MiXCR to the 5' RACE reads. Of over 750,000 distinct CDR3 sequences in the sample, approximately 25% are singletons; the top ten hold 9.4%. The same sample was also used in a study of T cells of mothers and their children.

The sequencing input was blood. The origin of the receptors is a boy younger than 18 in good health.

The J gene is TRBJ2-2, the V gene TRBV20-1; no clear D. V lost 6 bases and J 0 bases, leaving 8 bases between the germline ends. The CDR3 has 13 amino acids. The germline gives CDR1 DFQATT, CDR2 SNEGSKA (reference sequence). CDR3 loop: CSAAQANTGELFF. The CDR3 DNA reads as TGCAGTGCGGCTCAGGCGAACACCGGGGAGCTGTTTTTT.

This clonotype appeared a few times. V is TRBV7-8 and J is TRBJ2-1; 9 bases align to TRBD2. Looked up from germline, CDR1 is SGHVS and CDR2 is FQNEAQ. This CDR3 has 16 amino acids. V shed 4 bases and J 4 bases; nucleotides not matched to a gene: 8. The CDR3 coding sequence is TGTGCCAGCAGCTATCGCCCTAGCGGGATATACAATGAGCAGTTCTTC. Translated, it gives CASSYRPSGIYNEQFF.

This clonotype was detected only a few times. The J gene is TRBJ2-5, the V gene TRBV7-2; D perhaps matches TRBD1 (6 bases). Germline assignment: CDR1 SGHTA and CDR2 FQGNSA. This CDR3 is 15 amino acids long. Deletions cut 2 bases from V and 1 base from J, with 11 bases between. CDR3 in amino acids: CASSLSRGSQETQYF. The CDR3 nucleotides are TGTGCCAGCAGCTTAAGTAGGGGGTCCCAAGAGACCCAGTACTTC.

V and J are TRBV6-5 and TRBJ2-7; TRBD2 agrees at 11 bases. Germline V gene data show CDR1 as MNHEY and CDR2 as SVGAGI. V was clipped by 2 bases and J by 7 bases; unmatched bases: 13. CDR3 size: 17 residues. CDR3: CASSYPIVAGGPGEQYF. Written as DNA, the CDR3 is TGTGCCAGCAGTTACCCGATCGTAGCGGGAGGGCCAGGGGAGCAGTACTTC.